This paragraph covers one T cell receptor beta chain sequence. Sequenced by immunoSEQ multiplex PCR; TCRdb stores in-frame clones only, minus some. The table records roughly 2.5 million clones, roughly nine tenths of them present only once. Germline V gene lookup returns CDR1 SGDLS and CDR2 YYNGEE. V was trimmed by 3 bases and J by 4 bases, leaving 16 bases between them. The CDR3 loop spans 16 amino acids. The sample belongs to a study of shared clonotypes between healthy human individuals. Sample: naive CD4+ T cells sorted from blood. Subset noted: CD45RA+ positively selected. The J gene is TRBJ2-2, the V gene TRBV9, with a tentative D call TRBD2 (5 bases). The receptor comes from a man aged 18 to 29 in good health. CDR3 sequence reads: CASSAYGERSTGELFF. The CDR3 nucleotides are TGTGCCAGCAGCGCGTACGGGGAGAGGAGCACCGGGGAGCTGTTTTTT.